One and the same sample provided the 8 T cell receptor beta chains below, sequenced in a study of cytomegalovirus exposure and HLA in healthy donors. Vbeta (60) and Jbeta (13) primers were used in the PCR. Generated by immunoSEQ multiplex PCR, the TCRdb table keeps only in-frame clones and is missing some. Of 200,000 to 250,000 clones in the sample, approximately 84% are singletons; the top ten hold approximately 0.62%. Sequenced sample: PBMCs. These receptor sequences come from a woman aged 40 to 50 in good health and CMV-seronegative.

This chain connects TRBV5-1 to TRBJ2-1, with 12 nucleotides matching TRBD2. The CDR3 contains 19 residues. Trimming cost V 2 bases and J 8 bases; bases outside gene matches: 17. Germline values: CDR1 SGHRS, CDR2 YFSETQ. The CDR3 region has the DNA TGCGCCAGCAGCTTACCCGGGACTAGCGGGTCCTTTAGGCGGGATGAGCAGTTCTTC. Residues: CASSLPGTSGSFRRDEQFF.

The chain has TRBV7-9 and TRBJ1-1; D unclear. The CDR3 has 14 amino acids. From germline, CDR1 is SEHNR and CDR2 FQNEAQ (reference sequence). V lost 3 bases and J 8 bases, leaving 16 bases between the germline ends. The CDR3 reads CASSFSGLLPEAFF. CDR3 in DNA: TGTGCCAGCAGCTTTTCCGGACTACTACCGGAAGCTTTCTTT.

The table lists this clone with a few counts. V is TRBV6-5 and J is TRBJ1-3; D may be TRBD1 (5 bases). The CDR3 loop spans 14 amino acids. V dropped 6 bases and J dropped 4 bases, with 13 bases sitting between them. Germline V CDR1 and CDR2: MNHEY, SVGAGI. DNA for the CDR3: TGTGCCAGCAGCTCAGGGTTGGCGGGAAACACCATATATTTT. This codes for CASSSGLAGNTIYF.

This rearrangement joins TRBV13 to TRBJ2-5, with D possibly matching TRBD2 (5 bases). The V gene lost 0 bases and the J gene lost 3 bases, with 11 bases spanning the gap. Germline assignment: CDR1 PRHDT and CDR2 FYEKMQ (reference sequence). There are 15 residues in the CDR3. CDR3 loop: CASSLGGTSEETQYF. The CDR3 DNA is TGTGCCAGCAGCTTAGGAGGAACTAGTGAAGAGACCCAGTACTTC.

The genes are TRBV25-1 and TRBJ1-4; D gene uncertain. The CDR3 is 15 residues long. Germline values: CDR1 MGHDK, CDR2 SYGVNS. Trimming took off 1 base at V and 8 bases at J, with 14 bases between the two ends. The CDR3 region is CASSEFEGSGEKLFF. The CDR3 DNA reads TGTGCCAGCAGTGAATTTGAGGGTTCGGGCGAAAAACTGTTTTTT.

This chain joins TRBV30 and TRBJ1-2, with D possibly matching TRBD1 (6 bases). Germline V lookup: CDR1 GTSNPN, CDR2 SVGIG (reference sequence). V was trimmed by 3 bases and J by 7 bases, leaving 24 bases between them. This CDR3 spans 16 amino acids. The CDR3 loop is CAWRATGWGHFRGYTF. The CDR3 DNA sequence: TGTGCCTGGAGGGCCACCGGGTGGGGGCATTTCCGTGGCTACACCTTC.

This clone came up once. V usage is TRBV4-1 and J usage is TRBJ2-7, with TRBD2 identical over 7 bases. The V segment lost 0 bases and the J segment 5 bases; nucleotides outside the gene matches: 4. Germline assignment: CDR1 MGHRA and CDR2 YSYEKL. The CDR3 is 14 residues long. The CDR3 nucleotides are TGCGCCAGCAGCCAAGAACTAGCGAAAAACGAGCAGTACTTC. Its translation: CASSQELAKNEQYF.

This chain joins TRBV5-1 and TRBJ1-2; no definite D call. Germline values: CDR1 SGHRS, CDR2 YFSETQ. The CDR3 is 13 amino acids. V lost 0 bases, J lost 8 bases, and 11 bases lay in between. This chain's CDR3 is CASSLVGERGYTF. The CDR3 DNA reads TGCGCCAGCAGCTTGGTCGGGGAACGGGGCTACACCTTC.